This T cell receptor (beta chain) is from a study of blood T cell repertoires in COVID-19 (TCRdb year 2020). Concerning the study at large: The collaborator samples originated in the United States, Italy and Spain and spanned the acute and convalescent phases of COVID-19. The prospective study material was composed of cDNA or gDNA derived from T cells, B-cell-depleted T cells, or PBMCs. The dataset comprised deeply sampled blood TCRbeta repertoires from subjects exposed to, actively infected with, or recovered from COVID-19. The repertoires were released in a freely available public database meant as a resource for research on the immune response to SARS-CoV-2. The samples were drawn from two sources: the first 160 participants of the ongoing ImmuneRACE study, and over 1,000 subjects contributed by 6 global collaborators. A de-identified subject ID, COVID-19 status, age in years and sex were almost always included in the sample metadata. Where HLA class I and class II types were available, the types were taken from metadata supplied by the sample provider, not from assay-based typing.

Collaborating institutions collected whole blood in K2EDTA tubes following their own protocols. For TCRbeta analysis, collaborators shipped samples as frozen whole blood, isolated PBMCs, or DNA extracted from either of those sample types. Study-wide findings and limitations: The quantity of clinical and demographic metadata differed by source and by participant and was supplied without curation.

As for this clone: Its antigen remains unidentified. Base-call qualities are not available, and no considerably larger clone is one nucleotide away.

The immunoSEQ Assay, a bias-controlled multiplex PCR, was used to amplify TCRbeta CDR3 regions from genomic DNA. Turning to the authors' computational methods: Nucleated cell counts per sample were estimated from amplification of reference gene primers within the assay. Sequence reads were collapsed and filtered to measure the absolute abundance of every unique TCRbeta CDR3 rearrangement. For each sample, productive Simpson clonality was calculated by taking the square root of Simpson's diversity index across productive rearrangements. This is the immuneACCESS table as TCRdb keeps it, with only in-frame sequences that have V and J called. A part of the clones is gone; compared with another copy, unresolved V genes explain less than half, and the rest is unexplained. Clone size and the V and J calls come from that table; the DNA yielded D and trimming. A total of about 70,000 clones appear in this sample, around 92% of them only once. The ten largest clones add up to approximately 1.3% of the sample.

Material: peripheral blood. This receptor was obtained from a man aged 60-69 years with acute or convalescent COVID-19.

The nucleotides read TGCAGCGTAGGAAACAGGGGAATGAACACTGAAGCTTTCTTT. This yields the protein CSVGNRGMNTEAFF. The chain is made from TRBV29-1 and TRBJ1-1; a stretch of 7 junction bases matches TRBD1. The CDR3 holds 14 amino acids from the cysteine to the phenylalanine. The entry retains the CDR3 DNA only, 42 bases that are in frame from base 1. CDR1 and CDR2 are drawn from the germline V gene: SQVTM, ANQGSEA. V is pruned by 6 bases and J by 0 bases, leaving 7 bases of the junction without a gene match.